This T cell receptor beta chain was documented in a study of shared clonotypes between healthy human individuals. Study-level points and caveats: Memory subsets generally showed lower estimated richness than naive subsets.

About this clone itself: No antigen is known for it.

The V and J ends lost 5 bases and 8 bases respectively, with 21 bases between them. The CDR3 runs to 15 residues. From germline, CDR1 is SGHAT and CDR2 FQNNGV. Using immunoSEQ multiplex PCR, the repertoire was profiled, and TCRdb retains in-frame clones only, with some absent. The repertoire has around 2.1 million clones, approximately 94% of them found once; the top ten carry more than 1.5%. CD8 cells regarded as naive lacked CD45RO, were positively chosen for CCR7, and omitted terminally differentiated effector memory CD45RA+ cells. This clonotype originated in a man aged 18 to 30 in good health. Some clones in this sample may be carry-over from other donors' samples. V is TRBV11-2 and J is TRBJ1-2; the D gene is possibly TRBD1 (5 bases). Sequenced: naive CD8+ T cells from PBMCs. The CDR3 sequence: CASSPQGRMVYGYTF. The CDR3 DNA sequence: TGTGCCAGCAGCCCCCAGGGCAGAATGGTTTACGGCTACACCTTC.